Shown below are 11 T cell receptor beta chains from a single sample sequenced in a study of tissue T cells after allogeneic stem cell transplantation. Repertoires were generated with immunoSEQ multiplex PCR, while TCRdb's copy carries only in-frame clones and drops some. The profile shows 26,000 or so clones, roughly nine tenths of them singletons. The sequenced sample was blood, obtained before transplantation. These TCRs come from an older male donor who later had graft-versus-host disease after an allogeneic stem cell transplant.

The rearrangement joins TRBV14 to TRBJ1-3; D is undetermined. This CDR3 is built from 15 residues. Germline assignment: CDR1 SGHDN and CDR2 FVKESK. V lost 2 bases to trimming and J lost 5 bases, with 13 bases between them. The CDR3 here is CASSQTRGWRNTIYF. The CDR3, as DNA: TGTGCCAGCAGCCAAACCCGGGGTTGGAGAAACACCATATATTTT.

The chain employs TRBV11-2 and TRBJ2-3; 9 bases are shared with TRBD2. Looked up from germline, CDR1 is SGHAT and CDR2 is FQNNGV. CDR3 length: 16 amino acids. V gave up 1 base and J gave up 3 bases; unmatched junction bases: 5. The CDR3 loop is CASSLGRGGRTDTQYF. The CDR3 DNA sequence: TGTGCCAGCAGCTTAGGGCGGGGGGGGAGAACAGATACGCAGTATTTT.

This chain connects TRBV7-8 to TRBJ1-1, with D possibly TRBD1 on 5 matching bases. Germline V CDR1 and CDR2: SGHVS, FQNEAQ. The CDR3 is 14 residues long. Between the trimmed V and J ends, which lost 4 bases and 5 bases, there was a span of 14 bases. The CDR3 spells CASSSPQGKTEAFF. CDR3 DNA: TGTGCCAGCAGCTCTCCCCAGGGAAAGACTGAAGCTTTCTTT.

The chain recombines TRBV5-5 with TRBJ1-3; D not certain. The CDR3 extends over 15 amino acids. From germline, CDR1 is SGHKS and CDR2 YYEKEE (reference sequence). The germline V and J ends were trimmed by 7 bases and 0 bases, with 14 bases remaining between them. CDR3 loop: CASSEGGSSGNTIYF. CDR3 in DNA: TGTGCCAGCTCGGAGGGAGGAAGCTCTGGAAACACCATATATTTT.

The gene calls are TRBV3-1 (or the pseudogene TRBV3-2) and TRBJ1-2; perhaps TRBD1 as D (6 bases). This CDR3 has 12 residues. Trimming stripped 4 bases from V and 7 bases from J, with 10 bases between. CDR1 is LGHDT, CDR2 YNNKEL, per germline (reference sequence). The CDR3 protein is CASSPAGAGYTF. CDR3 coding DNA: TGTGCCAGCAGCCCCGCGGGGGCTGGCTACACCTTC.

V and J are TRBV2 and TRBJ2-2, with 8 positions matching TRBD2. CDR1 and CDR2 (germline): SNHLY, FYNNEI. After removal of 6 bases from V and 2 bases from J, the junction contained 8 bases not matched to a gene. The CDR3 is 16 residues long. In DNA, the CDR3 is TGTGCCAGCAGGGTAGCGGGGAGTCTAAACACCGGGGAGCTGTTTTTT. Its protein product is CASRVAGSLNTGELFF. Full variable domain (missing parts from reference TRBV2 and TRBJ2-2): EPEVTQTPSHQVTQMGQEVILRCVPISNHLYFYWYRQILGQKVEFLVSFYNNEISEKSEIFDDQFSVERPDGSNFTLKIRSTKLEDSAMYFCASRVAGSLNTGELFFGEGSRLTVL.

V and J are TRBV7-3 and TRBJ1-2, with 9 bases matching TRBD1. The CDR3 covers 14 residues. After removal of 5 bases from V and 7 bases from J, the junction contained 8 bases not matched to a gene. Per the germline V gene, CDR1 is SGHTA and CDR2 is FQGTGA. As DNA, the CDR3 is TGTGCCAGCAGCCCCGGGACAGGGTTGTTTGGCTACACCTTC. It is translated as CASSPGTGLFGYTF.

This clone was detected once. This rearrangement joins TRBV6-6 to TRBJ1-1; D is possibly TRBD1 (5 bases). CDR3 length equals 11 residues. Germline-derived CDR1 and CDR2 are MNHNY and SVGAGI (reference sequence). V was shortened by 7 bases and J by 6 bases, with 9 bases between the two germline ends. The DNA of the CDR3 is TGTGCCAGCACAGGGCCCGCTGAAGCTTTCTTT. Translating it yields CASTGPAEAFF.

CDR3 region: CASSLVADLNTGELFF. In DNA, the CDR3 is TGTGCCAGCAGCTTAGTTGCGGACCTGAACACCGGGGAGCTGTTTTTT. The chain combines TRBV7-2 with TRBJ2-2; no clear D gene. V lost 1 base and J lost 1, with 10 bases in between. CDR3 length equals 16 residues. The germline gives CDR1 SGHTA, CDR2 FQGNSA.

The chain combines TRBV14 with TRBJ2-7; TRBD2 matches 13 bases. The trim removed 6 bases at V and 7 bases at J, leaving 9 bases unmatched. The CDR3 spans 15 residues. Germline CDR1 reads SGHDN; CDR2 reads FVKESK. Here the CDR3 reads CASSFRTSGSGEQYF. DNA of the CDR3: TGTGCCAGCAGTTTCAGGACTAGCGGGAGCGGGGAGCAGTACTTC.

The V and J genes are TRBV4-3 and TRBJ2-1; 10 bases are a match to TRBD2. The CDR3 consists of 15 residues. After removal of 4 bases from V and 5 bases from J, the junction contained 5 bases not matched to a gene. CDR1 and CDR2 (germline): LGHNA, YSLEER. As DNA, the CDR3 is TGCGCCAGCAGCCCGGAGGGACTAGCGAACAATGAGCAGTTCTTC. Encoded protein: CASSPEGLANNEQFF.